The 8 T cell receptor beta chains below all came from one sample that was sequenced in a study of T cell repertoires in cytomegalovirus infection. TCRdb called the reads again in MiXCR, with one record for every CDR3 protein. The sample yields 700,000 to 950,000 distinct CDR3 sequences, 32% seen once. What these receptors recognize is not known. The sequences come from cultured CD8+ T cells from PBMCs, collected from culture after CMV antigen stimulation. These receptor sequences come from a human donor in good health (CMV status not recorded). Some clones in this sample may be carry-over from other donors' samples.

This clonotype was detected many times. The chain uses TRBV6-6 and TRBJ1-4, with D tentatively TRBD1 (5 bases). V dropped 6 bases and J dropped 0 bases, with 11 bases sitting between them. Per germline, CDR1 MNHNY and CDR2 SVGAGI (reference sequence). The CDR3 is made up of 15 amino acids. CDR3 residues: CASRDSTATNEKLFF. CDR3 coding DNA: TGTGCCAGCAGGGACTCGACAGCAACTAATGAAAAACTGTTTTTT.

This clonotype was counted only a few times. The chain carries TRBV6-1 and TRBJ1-5, with 10 bases lining up with TRBD1. Germline loops: CDR1 MNHNS, CDR2 SASEGT. Losses at the gene ends were 5 bases for V and 6 bases for J; bases not matched to a gene: 4. The CDR3 totals 14 residues. In nucleotides, the CDR3 is TGTGCCAGCAGTTTGCGACAGGGGGCTCAGCCCCAGCATTTT. Residues: CASSLRQGAQPQHF.

This clonotype was seen repeatedly, ten times or more. V is TRBV24-1 and J is TRBJ2-5; possibly TRBD1 for D (5 bases). Between the trimmed V and J ends, which lost 5 bases and 5 bases, there was a span of 17 bases. The CDR3 runs to 15 residues. Looked up from germline, CDR1 is KGHDR and CDR2 is SFDVKD. The CDR3: CATSARQGPAETQYF. CDR3 in DNA: TGTGCCACCAGTGCTCGCCAGGGCCCTGCTGAGACCCAGTACTTC.

The chain employs TRBV15 and TRBJ1-6; no clear D gene. Germline V gene lookup returns CDR1 LNHNV and CDR2 YYDKDF (reference sequence). V dropped 3 bases and J dropped 0 bases, with 9 bases sitting between them. The CDR3 contains 16 residues. The chain's CDR3 is CATSSGKGSYNSPLHF. The CDR3 nucleotides read TGTGCCACCAGCAGTGGCAAAGGCTCCTATAATTCACCCCTCCACTTT.

V is TRBV12-3 or TRBV12-4 and J is TRBJ2-1; the D call may be TRBD1 or TRBD2 (5 bases each). CDR3 length: 11 residues. Trimming shortened V by 6 bases and J by 14 bases, and 14 bases separated the two germline ends. CDR3 coding DNA: TGTGCCAGCAGCGGGACCTCCGTGGAGTTCTTC. Its translation: CASSGTSVEFF.

This clonotype occurred many times. V gene TRBV7-6 combines with J gene TRBJ1-1; maybe TRBD1 (6 bases). CDR3 size: 15 residues. Trimming took off 0 bases at V and 4 bases at J, with 12 bases between the two ends. Per germline, CDR1 SGHVS and CDR2 FNYEAQ. CDR3 amino acids: CASSLAKEGGTEAFF. In DNA form, the CDR3 reads TGTGCCAGCAGCTTAGCGAAGGAGGGGGGCACTGAAGCTTTCTTT.

This chain connects TRBV19 to TRBJ1-1; 9 nucleotides line up with TRBD1. The CDR3 spans 14 residues. Germline assignment: CDR1 LNHDA and CDR2 SQIVND (reference sequence). J gave up 4 bases and V 7 bases, and 7 bases lay outside the gene matches. Written as DNA, the CDR3 is TGTGCCAGTACCGTTTTGACAGGGGGCACTGAAGCTTTCTTT. It is translated as CASTVLTGGTEAFF.

The chain has TRBV7-9 and TRBJ2-5; 15 bases align to TRBD2. The V and J ends lost 6 bases and 5 bases, in that order; junction bases with no gene match: 4. Per the germline V gene, CDR1 is SEHNR and CDR2 is FQNEAQ (reference sequence). This CDR3 comprises 15 residues. The CDR3 region has the DNA TGTGCCAGCAGGGGACTAGCGGGGGGATTGGAGACCCAGTACTTC. This encodes CASRGLAGGLETQYF. The entire variable domain, with the rest obtained from reference TRBV7-9 and TRBJ2-5, is as follows: DTGVSQNPRHKITKRGQNVTFRCDPISEHNRLYWYRQTLGQGPEFLTYFQNEAQLEKSRLLSDRFSAERPKGSFSTLEIQRTEQGDSAMYLCASRGLAGGLETQYFGPGTRLLVL.